Reported below is one T cell receptor beta chain. Its antigen is currently unknown. It was with random hexamers that 0.5 to 1 ug RNA was reverse transcribed. TCRdb analysed the immunoSEQ multiplex PCR reads with MiXCR anew, one entry per CDR3 protein. This table holds fewer than 140,000 distinct CDR3 sequences, approximately 94% found once. The data stem from a study of CD8 T cells in Susac syndrome. Study-wide background: Each patient with Susac syndrome, at the time of blood draw, was therapy-naive, on corticosteroids, or on intravenous immunoglobulin alone.

The Susac syndrome patients fit the recently defined diagnostic criteria for definite or probable disease. TEMRA cells were FACS-enriched and CD8+ and CD4+ T cells negatively isolated. Findings and limits, study-wide: Roughly 5 Susac-specific public clones appeared in CD8+ TEMRA repertoires, and sixteen in total CD8+ repertoires.

V was clipped by 5 bases and J by 7 bases; unmatched bases: 2. The CDR3 extends over 11 amino acids. The germline CDR1 and CDR2 sequences are DFQATT and SNEGSKA (reference sequence). This chain connects TRBV20-1 to TRBJ1-1; 9 positions agree with TRBD1. The source is a human donor with Susac syndrome. The source material was CD8+ T cells from PBMCs. The CDR3 sequence is CSASTGGEAFF. The CDR3, as DNA: TGCAGTGCTTCGACAGGGGGTGAAGCTTTCTTT.